Presented here are 27 T cell receptor beta chains from one specimen sequenced in a study of early T cells in non-severe SARS-CoV-2 infection. TCRdb redid the calling of the 5' RACE reads with MiXCR, one entry per CDR3 protein. Here the sample spans about 77,000 distinct CDR3 sequences, over 8.5% being singletons. Sequencing used whole blood. The receptors were sampled from an adult who was a healthcare worker with PCR-confirmed SARS-CoV-2 infection or an uninfected control (not recorded which).

J is TRBJ2-7 and V is TRBV11-2; 8 nucleotides align to TRBD2. J lost 2 bases, V lost 7 bases, and 13 bases had no gene match. Germline-derived CDR1 and CDR2 are SGHAT and FQNNGV. The CDR3 has 16 residues. Here the CDR3 reads CASTSWVGTRTYEQYF. CDR3 sequence (DNA): TGTGCCAGCACCTCGTGGGTCGGGACTAGGACCTACGAGCAGTACTTC.

This clonotype was found many times. V gene TRBV9 combines with J gene TRBJ2-3; 11 bases align to TRBD2. Germline loops: CDR1 SGDLS, CDR2 YYNGEE. The CDR3 is made up of 16 amino acids. The J segment lost 6 bases and the V segment lost 0 bases, leaving 6 bases of the junction unmatched. The CDR3 reads CASSVGSASGRDTQYF. Here the CDR3 DNA reads TGTGCCAGCAGCGTAGGGTCGGCTAGCGGGAGGGATACGCAGTATTTT.

V is TRBV27 and J is TRBJ2-1; TRBD1 matches 8 bases. The junction had 2 bases not matched to a gene; V was cut back by 0 bases and J by 13 bases. The length of the CDR3 is 12 residues. The V gene's germline CDR1 is MNHEY and CDR2 SMNVEV (reference sequence). The CDR3 spells CASSLSGQVQFF. Here the CDR3 DNA reads TGTGCCAGCAGTTTATCGGGACAGGTACAGTTCTTC.

In this sample, this clonotype is large (0.1 to 1%). V gene TRBV5-1 combines with J gene TRBJ2-1, with TRBD2 matching over 11 bases. This CDR3 contains 17 residues. With V trimmed by 5 bases and J by 7 bases, 14 bases remained unmatched. Germline CDR1 is SGHRS and CDR2 is YFSETQ. In nucleotides, the CDR3 is TGCGCCAGCAGTCCCTCCCCACTAGCGGGAGCGGGAAATGAGCAGTTCTTC. Amino acid sequence: CASSPSPLAGAGNEQFF.

Regarding this clonotype: A much larger clone is a single base away; this may be a read error. The chain links TRBV5-4 to TRBJ1-1; TRBD1 agrees at 7 bases. The CDR3 extends over 14 amino acids. CDR1 is SGHNT and CDR2 is YYREEE in the germline V gene (reference sequence). The J segment lost 6 bases and the V segment lost 4 bases, leaving 9 bases of the junction unmatched. CDR3 sequence: CASSRQGFGAEAFF. Written as DNA, the CDR3 is TGTGCCAGCAGCCGACAGGGCTTTGGCGCTGAAGCTTTCTTT.

This clonotype showed up many times. This sequence joins TRBV28 and TRBJ2-5; TRBD1 agrees at 8 bases. This CDR3 has 14 amino acids. The germline V gene encodes CDR1 MDHEN and CDR2 SYDVKM. The ends lost 6 bases at V and 5 bases at J; junction bases unmatched: 8. CDR3 in DNA: TGTGCCAGCAGCCGGCCAGGGGGCGCGGAGACCCAGTACTTC. It is translated as CASSRPGGAETQYF.

This clonotype is deemed medium-sized. The V gene is TRBV10-2, the J gene TRBJ2-1; no firm D call. The CDR3 totals 13 residues. Germline V lookup: CDR1 WSHSY, CDR2 SAAADI. V shed 5 bases and J shed 8 bases, with 13 bases lying between them. The CDR3 DNA sequence: TGCGCCAGCAGTAGGTCCCTCGGCGATGAGCAGTTCTTC. This encodes CASSRSLGDEQFF.

The sample holds a few counts of this clonotype. The gene calls are TRBV5-1 and TRBJ2-5, with D perhaps TRBD2 (6 bases). The V gene lost 5 bases and the J gene lost 3 bases, with 14 bases spanning the gap. The CDR3 runs 14 residues. Per the germline V gene, CDR1 is SGHRS and CDR2 is YFSETQ. This chain's CDR3 is CASRWRGGEETQYF. Written as DNA, the CDR3 is TGCGCCAGCAGATGGCGGGGCGGAGAAGAGACCCAGTACTTC.

The sample holds a few counts of this clonotype. This chain joins TRBV7-8 and TRBJ2-1; 7 nucleotides agree with TRBD1. J was trimmed by 4 bases and V by 5 bases; bases with no gene match: 8. CDR1 and CDR2 (germline): SGHVS, FQNEAQ. The CDR3 totals 15 residues. The CDR3 nucleotides read TGTGCCAGCAGCGGACAGGTCACCCTATACAATGAGCAGTTCTTC. This encodes CASSGQVTLYNEQFF.

The chain joins TRBV7-3 to TRBJ2-7, with 7 bases that match TRBD1. V shed 5 bases and J 0 bases; nucleotides not matched to a gene: 7. The CDR3 covers 15 residues. Germline CDR1 reads SGHTA; CDR2 reads FQGTGA. The CDR3 DNA is TGTGCCAGCAGCACTACCGGGACAGCCTCCTACGAGCAGTACTTC. Translating it yields CASSTTGTASYEQYF.

This clonotype appeared a few times. J is TRBJ2-5 and V is TRBV3-1, with D hard to call. The germline V gene encodes CDR1 LGHDT and CDR2 YNNKEL (reference sequence). Trimming removed 0 bases from V and 5 bases from J, with 10 bases in between. The CDR3 spans 14 residues. The CDR3 sequence is CASSQDWRSETQYF. In DNA form, the CDR3 reads TGTGCCAGCAGCCAAGATTGGCGGTCGGAGACCCAGTACTTC.

The chain recombines TRBV20-1 with TRBJ2-1, with D perhaps matching TRBD2 (6 bases). This CDR3 comprises 14 residues. Trimming pared 3 bases from V and 4 bases from J, leaving 13 bases between. Germline V gene data show CDR1 as DFQATT and CDR2 as SNEGSKA (reference sequence). CDR3 in amino acids: CSASHGSAYNEQFF. Here the CDR3 DNA reads TGCAGTGCTAGTCACGGGAGTGCGTACAATGAGCAGTTCTTC.

This clonotype was observed at least ten times. The genes are TRBV11-1 and TRBJ2-3; 8 bases align to TRBD2. Germline trimming cut 2 bases from V and 1 base from J; bases unmatched to any gene: 2. There are 15 residues in the CDR3. CDR1 and CDR2 (germline): SGHAT, FQDESV (reference sequence). The CDR3 loop reads CASSLLLAGTDTQYF. The CDR3 nucleotides read TGTGCCAGCAGCTTACTACTAGCGGGCACAGATACGCAGTATTTT.

This sequence joins TRBV6-2 or TRBV6-3 and TRBJ2-1; 13 positions agree with TRBD2. The V segment lost 5 bases and the J segment 3 bases; nucleotides outside the gene matches: 7. CDR3 length: 17 amino acids. Germline loops: CDR1 MNHEY, CDR2 SVGEGT. CDR3 in amino acids: CASSRGTSGTNYNEQFF. The CDR3 DNA reads as TGTGCCAGCAGTCGAGGGACTAGCGGGACCAACTACAATGAGCAGTTCTTC.

The chain links TRBV27 to TRBJ2-1; 9 nucleotides agree with TRBD1. This CDR3 has 16 amino acids. Germline V gives CDR1 MNHEY, CDR2 SMNVEV (reference sequence). V was clipped by 5 bases and J by 6 bases; unmatched bases: 11. DNA for the CDR3: TGTGCCAGCAGTCGATCCAGGACAGGGGCCGGCAATGAGCAGTTCTTC. Encoded protein: CASSRSRTGAGNEQFF.

The chain uses TRBV5-4 and TRBJ2-7; TRBD1 matches 9 bases. CDR3 length: 17 amino acids. CDR1 is SGHNT and CDR2 is YYREEE in the germline V gene (reference sequence). The junction had 12 bases not matched to a gene; V was cut back by 4 bases and J by 1 base. The CDR3 spells CASSDGTGLRGSYEQYF. In DNA, the CDR3 is TGTGCCAGCAGCGACGGGACAGGGCTCCGAGGATCCTACGAGCAGTACTTC.

V and J are TRBV19 and TRBJ2-1; D possibly corresponds to TRBD2 (7 bases). The V end was cut by 6 bases, the J end by 5 bases, with 17 bases between. The CDR3 is 15 residues long. Germline CDR1 LNHDA, CDR2 SQIVND (reference sequence). The CDR3 loop is CASRRGGQSNNEQFF. CDR3 DNA: TGTGCCAGTAGGAGGGGGGGGCAGTCGAACAATGAGCAGTTCTTC.

This clonotype appeared many times. The chain uses TRBV20-1 and TRBJ1-4; weak D call: TRBD1 (5 bases). The CDR3 totals 15 residues. Germline values: CDR1 DFQATT, CDR2 SNEGSKA (reference sequence). With 0 bases removed from V and 5 bases from J, the gap between germline ends came to 13 bases. CDR3 amino acids: CSARDGGTQNEKLFF. DNA of the CDR3: TGCAGTGCTAGAGATGGCGGGACCCAAAATGAAAAACTGTTTTTT.

This clonotype showed up many times. The chain recombines TRBV7-6 with TRBJ2-5; 8 bases map to TRBD2. V lost 2 bases to trimming and J lost 5 bases; unmatched junction nucleotides: 1. Germline V gene data show CDR1 as SGHVS and CDR2 as FNYEAQ. This CDR3 has 13 residues. For the CDR3, the DNA is TGTGCCAGCAGCTTACGGGAGGGGGAGACCCAGTACTTC. Residues: CASSLREGETQYF. The whole variable domain, remainder taken from reference TRBV7-6 and TRBJ2-5, is GAGVSQSPRYKVTKRGQDVALRCDPISGHVSLYWYRQALGQGPEFLTYFNYEAQQDKSGLPNDRFSAERPEGSISTLTIQRTEQRDSAMYRCASSLREGETQYFGPGTRLLVL.

This clonotype was observed a single time. The chain is built from TRBV7-2 and TRBJ2-3; D is perhaps TRBD2 (6 bases). Trimming pared 5 bases from V and 8 bases from J, leaving 20 bases between. The CDR3 runs 15 residues. Germline V gene sequence: CDR1 SGHTA, CDR2 FQGNSA. This CDR3 reads CASSPPGTRRGTQYF. CDR3 in DNA: TGTGCCAGCAGCCCACCCGGGACCAGGCGGGGTACGCAGTATTTT. The entire variable domain, with the rest obtained from reference TRBV7-2 and TRBJ2-3, is as follows: GAGVSQSPSNKVTEKGKDVELRCDPISGHTALYWYRQSLGQGLEFLIYFQGNSAPDKSGLPSDRFSAERTGGSVSTLTIQRTQQEDSAVYLCASSPPGTRRGTQYFGPGTRLTVL.

This clonotype was counted many times. J is TRBJ2-1 and V is TRBV28; 8 bases align to TRBD1. Trimming took 1 base from V and 4 from J; bases not matched to a gene: 6. Germline V gives CDR1 MDHEN, CDR2 SYDVKM. This CDR3 contains 16 residues. The CDR3 DNA sequence: TGTGCCAGCAGTTTATCCGGACAGGGTGCGTACAATGAGCAGTTCTTC. It encodes CASSLSGQGAYNEQFF. The whole variable domain, filled in from reference TRBV28 and TRBJ2-1, reads DVKVTQSSRYLVKRTGEKVFLECVQDMDHENMFWYRQDPGLGLRLIYFSYDVKMKEKGDIPEGYSVSREKKERFSLILESASTNQTSMYLCASSLSGQGAYNEQFFGPGTRLTVL.

The chain couples TRBV7-2 to TRBJ2-1; 9 bases fit TRBD2. V shed 3 bases and J 15 bases; nucleotides not matched to a gene: 9. CDR3 size: 13 residues. CDR1 SGHTA and CDR2 FQGNSA come from the germline V gene. The CDR3 nucleotides are TGTGCCAGCAGCTTCCCCTCCGGGACTAGCCTGTTCTTC. Its protein is CASSFPSGTSLFF.

V usage is TRBV24-1 and J usage is TRBJ2-3; 14 nucleotides match TRBD2. In germline, CDR1 is KGHDR, CDR2 SFDVKD. The CDR3 sequence is 17 residues long. The V segment lost 3 bases and the J segment 1 base; nucleotides outside the gene matches: 2. The CDR3 loop is CATSDPGLAGGTDTQYF. CDR3 coding DNA: TGTGCCACCAGTGATCCGGGACTAGCGGGGGGCACAGATACGCAGTATTTT.

On this clonotype itself: This clone may be a read error of a much larger clone one base away. The V gene is TRBV27, the J gene TRBJ2-4; 12 bases match TRBD1. V gave up 4 bases and J gave up 1 base; unmatched junction bases: 5. Germline CDR1 is MNHEY and CDR2 is SMNVEV (reference sequence). The CDR3 spans 17 residues. The CDR3 DNA reads TGTGCCAGCAGTTCCTCGGGACAGGGGGCTGCCAAAAACATTCAGTACTTC. Residues: CASSSSGQGAAKNIQYF.

A few counts support this clonotype. The junction differs from germline at one of its ends, possibly a read error. This chain joins TRBV10-3 and TRBJ2-3; 13 bases align to TRBD2. The CDR3 totals 16 residues. Looked up from germline, CDR1 is ENHRY and CDR2 is SYGVKD. CDR3 residues: CAISGGLAGSTDTQYF. The CDR3 DNA is TGTGCCATCAGTGGGGGACTAGCGGGAAGCACCGATACGCAGTATTTT.

The rearrangement links TRBV5-4 to TRBJ1-1, with TRBD1 as a possible D gene (5 bases). CDR3 length equals 16 residues. CDR1 and CDR2 from the germline V gene are SGHNT and YYREEE (reference sequence). Trimming removed 2 bases at V and 1 base at J, with 15 bases between. The CDR3 DNA follows: TGTGCCAGCAGCTTAAGAGCAGGGCCGGCGAACACTGAAGCTTTCTTT. It translates to CASSLRAGPANTEAFF.

The gene calls are TRBV5-1 and TRBJ2-3; possible D gene TRBD2, 7 bases. CDR3 length: 15 amino acids. CDR1 is SGHRS and CDR2 is YFSETQ in the germline V gene. The germline V and J ends were trimmed by 2 bases and 7 bases, with 17 bases remaining between them. CDR3 residues: CASSLGGGPTYTQYF. CDR3 bases: TGCGCCAGCAGCTTAGGGGGAGGGCCGACGTATACGCAGTATTTT.